One and the same sample provided the 7 T cell receptor beta chains below, sequenced in a study of tumor and adjacent non-tumor tissue in lung cancer. Three rounds of nested PCR, following a modified ARM-PCR protocol, produced the TCRbeta library. From the multiplex PCR reads, TCRdb called clonotypes with MiXCR, one entry per CDR3 protein. The sample holds roughly 120,000 distinct CDR3 sequences, roughly 77% seen once. This sample's RNA came from whole unsorted tissue. Specimen: lung tumor tissue. Receptors were obtained from an older woman with non-small cell lung cancer.

This clonotype showed up many times. The chain combines TRBV6-1 with TRBJ2-2, with D maybe TRBD1 (5 bases). The CDR3 runs to 14 residues. The germline CDR1 and CDR2 sequences are MNHNS and SASEGT. V was cut by 10 bases and J by 3 bases, with 15 bases left in between. In DNA, the CDR3 is TGTGCCACCCCTAGGGGCCCATACACCGGGGAGCTGTTTTTT. It encodes CATPRGPYTGELFF.

Of note for this clonotype: One junction end disagrees with the germline gene, perhaps due to a read error. V usage is TRBV12-3 or TRBV12-4 and J usage is TRBJ2-3; no clear D gene. The CDR3 is 13 amino acids. CDR3 DNA sequence: TGTGCGAGCAGGATAGGTGGCACAGATACGCAGTATTTT. Its translation: CASRIGGTDTQYF.

Regarding this clonotype: A read error is possible here, since a much larger clone lies one base away. V is TRBV6-2 or TRBV6-3 and J is TRBJ2-7, with TRBD1 identical over 9 bases. This CDR3 has 14 residues. Germline assignment: CDR1 MNHEY and CDR2 SVGEGT. DNA for the CDR3: TGTGCCACCAGTCACAGGGGGCGTACCTACGAGCAGTACTTC. Its protein product is CATSHRGRTYEQYF.

V and J are TRBV11-1 and TRBJ1-2; D is unresolved. This CDR3 has 14 amino acids. CDR1 is SGHAT, CDR2 FQDESV, per germline (reference sequence). V lost 7 bases and J lost 4, with 16 bases in between. CDR3 DNA: TGTGCCAGCAACTCATATGGCCCGCTCTATGGCTACACCTTC. Amino acid sequence: CASNSYGPLYGYTF.

The chain uses TRBV7-9 and TRBJ2-1, with 11 bases matching TRBD1. Trimming removed 6 bases from V and 7 bases from J; junction bases left unmatched: 8. The CDR3 contains 15 residues. Per the germline V gene, CDR1 is SEHNR and CDR2 is FQNEAQ (reference sequence). The CDR3 region is CASSPLDRGPNEQFF. CDR3 coding DNA: TGTGCCAGCAGTCCATTGGACAGGGGGCCGAATGAGCAGTTCTTC.

A remark on this clonotype: At one of its ends the junction is not consistent with the germline gene, which may arise from a read error. The chain joins TRBV20-1 to TRBJ2-5; D remains ambiguous. This CDR3 spans 10 amino acids. Germline V gene sequence: CDR1 DFQATT, CDR2 SNEGSKA (reference sequence). This CDR3 is CSTGQEIQYF. The CDR3 region has the DNA TGCAGTACTGGCCAAGAGATCCAGTACTTC.

With respect to this clonotype: One junction end disagrees with the germline gene, perhaps due to a read error. This sequence joins TRBV20-1 and TRBJ2-1; TRBD1 matches 7 bases. Germline-derived CDR1 and CDR2 are DFQATT and SNEGSKA (reference sequence). The CDR3 contains 12 residues. The CDR3 DNA reads as TGTAGTGTCAGGGGGTGCTGGGATGAGCAGTTCTTC. Translating it yields CSVRGCWDEQFF.